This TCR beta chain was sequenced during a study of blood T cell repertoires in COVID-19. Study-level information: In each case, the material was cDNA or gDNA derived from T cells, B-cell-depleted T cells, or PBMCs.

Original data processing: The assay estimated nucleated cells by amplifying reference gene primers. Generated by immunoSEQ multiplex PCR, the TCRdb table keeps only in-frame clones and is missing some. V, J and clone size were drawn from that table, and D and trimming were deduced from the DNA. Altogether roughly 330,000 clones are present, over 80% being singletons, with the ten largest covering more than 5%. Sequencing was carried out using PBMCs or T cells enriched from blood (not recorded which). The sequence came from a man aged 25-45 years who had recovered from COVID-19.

The CDR3 nucleotides are TGTGCCATCAGTGGGTCGACGGGTACTAATGAAAAACTGTTTTTT. Protein: CAISGSTGTNEKLFF. J is TRBJ1-4 and V is TRBV10-3; unclear D gene. V was pared by 4 bases and J by 2 bases, with 11 bases between. The CDR3 runs 15 residues. Germline V gene lookup returns CDR1 ENHRY and CDR2 SYGVKD.